The entry below gives a single T cell receptor (beta chain) sequence along with its context. Antigen: not known. A clone one base away is much larger, so this may be a read error. The length of the CDR3 is 13 residues. With 3 bases removed from V and 0 bases from J, the gap between germline ends came to 6 bases. Germline V CDR1 and CDR2: SNHLY, FYNNEI. These data originate in a study of response to subunit inactivated influenza vaccine. Study-wide results and limits: Each seasonal influenza vaccination recruits few new T cells, the authors suggested.

TCRdb re-called the RT-PCR reads through MiXCR, storing one row per CDR3 protein. The repertoire has roughly 760,000 distinct CDR3 sequences, around 20% of them found once; the top ten carry roughly a tenth. The sequence was collected from a man between 50 and 59 years old who received an inactivated influenza vaccine. The chain carries TRBV2 and TRBJ2-7; D gene unclear. The source was PBMCs from blood, collected more than 4 days after vaccination. This chain's CDR3 is CASSEGYSYEQYF. In nucleotides, the CDR3 is TGTGCCAGCAGTGAGGGGTACTCCTACGAGCAGTACTTC.